Here is one TCR beta chain with its context. Its antigen is as yet unknown. The junction differs from germline at one of its ends, possibly a read error. The data originate from a study of T cells after posttransplantation cyclophosphamide. The study, taken as a whole, reports: Later post-transplant blood repertoires were often dominated by donor CD8+ memory clones. TRB clonality was highly associated with recipient CMV seropositivity and reactivation. TRB overlap between skin or GI tissue T cells and blood was limited.

The method was immunoSEQ multiplex PCR; TCRdb's version includes in-frame clones alone and lacks a portion of them. The sample lists some 47,000 clones, around 84% occurring once. The receptor's source is a man younger than 40 with a blood cancer, CMV-positive, and with a related stem cell donor. What was sequenced was PBMCs.

CDR3 in DNA: TGCGCCAGCAGCTTGGGTGTCATTTCCACAGCCCAAGAGAGCCAGTACTTC. It encodes CASSLGVISTAQESQYF. The V gene is TRBV5-1, the J gene TRBJ2-5; no firm D call. The germline V gene encodes CDR1 SGHRS and CDR2 YFSETQ. The CDR3 covers 17 residues.